The 14 T cell receptor beta chains listed next were all sequenced from one sample in a study of CD8+CD57+ T cells in acquired aplastic anemia (dated by TCRdb to the late 2010s). Sequencing used an Illumina HiSeq 2000. TCR beta VDJ combination and CDR3 sequence profiling used genomic DNA as the template. Using fastp at Q25 and MiXCR, TCRdb reprocessed the public reads and kept productive beta chains. Each CDR3 protein appears once, grouped with its most common genes and DNA. This sample holds about 270,000 distinct CDR3 sequences; approximately 57% were observed only once. The top ten clones comprise 7.5% to 9% of the sample. Material: sorted CD4+, CD8+, or CD8+CD57+ T cells (not recorded which) from PBMCs. These receptors were collected from a human donor with severe aplastic anemia or a healthy control (not recorded which).

This chain links TRBV19 with TRBJ2-7, with D uncertain. Germline V gene lookup returns CDR1 LNHDA and CDR2 SQIVND (reference sequence). This CDR3 contains 12 residues. Trimming removed 6 bases at V and 3 bases at J, with 9 bases between. CDR3 in DNA: TGTGCCAGTAGCGACGGTTACTACGAGCAGTACTTC. It encodes CASSDGYYEQYF.

The chain joins TRBV20-1 to TRBJ1-1; 10 bases are a match to TRBD1. V was clipped by 8 bases and J by 11 bases; unmatched bases: 8. Germline V gene data show CDR1 as DFQATT and CDR2 as SNEGSKA (reference sequence). This CDR3 comprises 11 residues. The CDR3 nucleotides read TGCAGTCCCCGGGACAGGGGAGGCGCTTTCTTT. Translated: CSPRDRGGAFF.

This clonotype was counted ten times or more. The chain joins TRBV5-6 to TRBJ1-4; the D is unclear. V lost 4 bases, J lost 5 bases, and 12 bases lay in between. The CDR3 length is 14 residues. In germline, CDR1 is SGHDT, CDR2 YYEEEE. DNA for the CDR3: TGTGCCAGCAGCCTGAGACCCGTAAATGAAAAACTGTTTTTT. This translates into CASSLRPVNEKLFF. The entire variable domain, with the rest obtained from reference TRBV5-6 and TRBJ1-4, is as follows: DAGVTQSPTHLIKTRGQQVTLRCSPKSGHDTVSWYQQALGQGPQFIFQYYEEEERQRGNFPDRFSGHQFPNYSSELNVNALLLGDSALYLCASSLRPVNEKLFFGSGTQLSVL.

V usage is TRBV5-1 and J usage is TRBJ1-3; D call uncertain. Germline CDR1 and CDR2: SGHRS and YFSETQ. This CDR3 comprises 16 residues. V was cut by 0 bases and J by 2 bases, with 12 bases left in between. This CDR3 is CASSLGRPSTGNTIYF. The CDR3 DNA reads as TGCGCCAGCAGCTTGGGCAGACCTTCTACTGGAAACACCATATATTTT.

This clonotype was picked up many times. The rearrangement uses TRBV6-5 and TRBJ1-3; 8 positions agree with TRBD1. The CDR3 has 15 residues. Trimming cost V 1 base and J 4 bases; bases outside gene matches: 3. Germline V lookup: CDR1 MNHEY, CDR2 SVGAGI. The CDR3 is CASSYFQGAGNTIYF. The DNA of the CDR3 is TGTGCCAGCAGTTACTTCCAGGGGGCAGGAAACACCATATATTTT.

The chain couples TRBV19 to TRBJ1-1; D ambiguous. CDR1 LNHDA and CDR2 SQIVND come from the germline V gene (reference sequence). The CDR3 has 16 amino acids. V lost 1 base and J 0 bases, leaving 12 bases between the germline ends. Here the CDR3 DNA reads TGTGCCAGTAGTATAGTTAACCCCAGCATGAACACTGAAGCTTTCTTT. It encodes CASSIVNPSMNTEAFF. Combining the CDR3 with reference TRBV19 and TRBJ1-1 gives the whole variable domain DGGITQSPKYLFRKEGQNVTLSCEQNLNHDAMYWYRQDPGQGLRLIYYSQIVNDFQKGDIAEGYSVSREKKESFPLTVTSAQKNPTAFYLCASSIVNPSMNTEAFFGQGTRLTVV.

The chain is built from TRBV24-1 and TRBJ2-1, with D hard to call. The CDR3 loop spans 14 amino acids. V was trimmed by 1 base and J by 8 bases, leaving 11 bases between them. Germline V gene lookup returns CDR1 KGHDR and CDR2 SFDVKD. As DNA, the CDR3 is TGTGCCACCAGTGATTTAAAAAGATTGGATGAGCAGTTCTTC. The encoded protein is CATSDLKRLDEQFF.

The CDR3 DNA is TGTGCCAGCAGCTGGGGGGGGGCACAGATCTATGGCTACACCTTC. This gives the protein CASSWGGAQIYGYTF. The rearrangement joins TRBV5-5 to TRBJ1-2; D perhaps matches TRBD1 (6 bases). Trimming pared 3 bases from V and 4 bases from J, leaving 16 bases between. The germline gives CDR1 SGHKS, CDR2 YYEKEE (reference sequence). CDR3 length equals 15 residues.

Comments on this clonotype: A read error is possible here, since a much larger clone lies one base away. The chain joins TRBV5-4 to TRBJ2-3; D possibly corresponds to TRBD2 (6 bases). Germline V gene sequence: CDR1 SGHNT, CDR2 YYREEE (reference sequence). The CDR3 loop spans 16 amino acids. Here the CDR3 DNA reads TGTACCAGCAGCTTGGTTGTAAGGGAGGGCACAGATACGCAGTATTTT. Translation: CTSSLVVREGTDTQYF.

Of note for this clonotype: At one boundary the junction diverges from the germline segment, which might be a read error. V and J are TRBV5-4 and TRBJ1-6; unclear D gene. CDR1 SGHNT and CDR2 YYREEE come from the germline V gene (reference sequence). The CDR3 contains 16 residues. The CDR3 is CASSLGSREYNSPPHF. CDR3 nucleotides: TGTGCCAGCAGCTTGGGGTCTCGCGAATATAATTCACCCCCCCACTTT.

This clonotype was seen repeatedly, ten times or more. The V call is TRBV28, the J call TRBJ1-5, with unresolved D. Looked up from germline, CDR1 is MDHEN and CDR2 is SYDVKM. The V gene lost 5 bases and the J gene lost 4 bases, with 6 bases spanning the gap. This CDR3 contains 12 residues. The CDR3 protein is CASSGTNQPQHF. CDR3 bases: TGTGCCAGCAGTGGTACAAATCAGCCCCAGCATTTT. Full variable domain (remainder filled in from reference TRBV28 and TRBJ1-5): DVKVTQSSRYLVKRTGEKVFLECVQDMDHENMFWYRQDPGLGLRLIYFSYDVKMKEKGDIPEGYSVSREKKERFSLILESASTNQTSMYLCASSGTNQPQHFGDGTRLSIL.

Ten or more counts support this clonotype. The chain's CDR3 is CASSFVPGGDTQYF. CDR3 coding DNA: TGTGCCAGCAGCTTTGTCCCAGGCGGAGATACGCAGTATTTT. The chain joins TRBV7-2 to TRBJ2-3, with D hard to call. The CDR3 extends over 14 amino acids. Germline V gene lookup returns CDR1 SGHTA and CDR2 FQGNSA. V was cut by 3 bases and J by 5 bases, with 12 bases left in between.

This clonotype was recorded many times. The chain employs TRBV19 and TRBJ1-5; D uncertain. The CDR3 spans 13 residues. Trimming removed 3 bases at V and 0 bases at J, with 3 bases between. The germline gives CDR1 LNHDA, CDR2 SQIVND (reference sequence). The CDR3 loop reads CASSMGSNQPQHF. The CDR3 DNA reads TGTGCCAGTAGTATGGGTAGCAATCAGCCCCAGCATTTT.

This clonotype appeared a few times. Possible read error: a much larger clone is one base away. The chain carries TRBV5-1 and TRBJ2-7; 9 nucleotides match TRBD1. Germline values: CDR1 SGHRS, CDR2 YFSETQ. CDR3 length: 15 amino acids. V gave up 4 bases and J gave up 1 base; unmatched junction bases: 6. CDR3 nucleotides: TGCGCCAGCAGCCCCGGGACAGGGATATCCTACGAGCAGTACTTC. Its protein product is CASSPGTGISYEQYF.